Listed below are T cell receptor beta chains from one sample, sequenced in a study of T cell repertoires in ileal Crohn's disease. Using immunoSEQ multiplex PCR, the repertoire was profiled, and TCRdb retains in-frame clones only, with some absent. The top ten hold around 25% of the sample, which has 9,600 or so clones, just over 75% seen once. The specimen sequenced was ileal tissue. The receptors originated from an adult with Crohn's disease. CDR3s include the opening cysteine and the closing phenylalanine or tryptophan. The D gene is left open where the match is weak. Clone size, where shown, is once, few, many, or a class for clones that have expanded.

CDR3 DNA,CDR3 protein,clone size,V gene,D gene,J gene
TGTGCCACCTGGGGAGACACAGATACGCAGTATTTT,CATWGDTDTQYF,few,TRBV6-5,.,TRBJ2-3
TGTGCCAGCAGCACCAGACAGGGGGCGCTGACTGAAGCTTTCTTT,CASSTRQGALTEAFF,.,TRBV13,TRBD1,TRBJ1-1
TGTGCCTGGACCCGGGACTCCTCCTACGAGCAGTACTTC,CAWTRDSSYEQYF,few,TRBV30,.,TRBJ2-7
TGTGCCAGCAGTGAAGCGGGAGGGGTCAGGCCGAGCTCCTACAATGAGCAGTTCTTC,CASSEAGGVRPSSYNEQFF,few,TRBV6-1,TRBD2,TRBJ2-1
TGTGCCAGCAGCTTAACCCAGGGGAACACTGAAGCTTTCTTT,CASSLTQGNTEAFF,.,TRBV5-6,.,TRBJ1-1
TGCGCCAGCAGTGAGTCGGGACAGAGTGGCGAGACCCAGTACTTC,CASSESGQSGETQYF,.,TRBV10-1,TRBD1,TRBJ2-5
TGTGCCACCAGCAGAGTGGAATCGAGGGAGCAGTTCTTC,CATSRVESREQFF,.,TRBV15,.,TRBJ2-1
TGTGCCAGCAGCTTAGCAGCGGGGAACCCCCAGCCCCAGCATTTT,CASSLAAGNPQPQHF,.,TRBV7-3,.,TRBJ1-5
TGTGCCAGCAGTTCGCCGGGACAGGGGGCTTACGGCTACACCTTC,CASSSPGQGAYGYTF,once,TRBV28,TRBD1,TRBJ1-2
TGTGCCAGCAGCGTAAGAACCGGGTCCCTCTTTCTGTTTTTT,CASSVRTGSLFLFF,.,TRBV28,.,TRBJ1-4
TGTGCCACCAGGGGAGAGATGAACACTGAAGCTTTCTTT,CATRGEMNTEAFF,once,TRBV15,.,TRBJ1-1
TGCGCCAGCAGCTTGGAGGCGGGATTGGCGACAGATACGCAGTATTTT,CASSLEAGLATDTQYF,.,TRBV5-1,.,TRBJ2-3
TGTGCCAGCAGTTACCGCCTAGGGGGGGTTGGATACGAGCAGTACTTC,CASSYRLGGVGYEQYF,.,TRBV6-5,.,TRBJ2-7
TGTGCCACCAGCAGAGGCGGGGTCTGGAACACTGAAGCTTTCTTT,CATSRGGVWNTEAFF,.,TRBV15,.,TRBJ1-1
TGTGCCAGCAGCCAAGCCCGAGGGGAGCAGTACTTC,CASSQARGEQYF,.,TRBV4-2,.,TRBJ2-7
TGTGCCAGCAGTCGCCATGAGGGTGCAGGGGGAGCTTTCTTT,CASSRHEGAGGAFF,.,TRBV6-6,TRBD1,TRBJ1-1
TGTGCCAGCTCGACTTTTAGCAATCAGCCCCAGCATTTT,CASSTFSNQPQHF,.,TRBV2,.,TRBJ1-5
TGCGCCAGCAGCTGGACCCCCGGACTAGCGGGGGCAGATACGCAGTATTTT,CASSWTPGLAGADTQYF,.,TRBV5-1,TRBD2,TRBJ2-3
TGTGCCAGCAGCGTCCTCGGGGGTTCAAACCCCAATGAGCAGTTCTTC,CASSVLGGSNPNEQFF,few,TRBV9,.,TRBJ2-1
TGTGCCAGCAGCTTAGACGACGGGAGGGCCCGCGAGCAGTTCTTC,CASSLDDGRAREQFF,large,TRBV7-4,TRBD2,TRBJ2-1
TGTGCCAGCAGCCCTAACAGTGCTCGTGAAAAACTGTTTTTT,CASSPNSAREKLFF,.,TRBV9,.,TRBJ1-4
TGTGCCAGCAGCTTACTGTCGTCCCCCGAGCAGTACTTC,CASSLLSSPEQYF,.,TRBV7-9,.,TRBJ2-7
TGTGCCAGCAGTTACGACACCATTTATGGCTACACCTTC,CASSYDTIYGYTF,.,TRBV6-5,.,TRBJ1-2
TGCGCCAGCAGACGGGAGGTCAATCAGCCCCAGCATTTT,CASRREVNQPQHF,medium-sized,TRBV5-1,.,TRBJ1-5
TGCAGCGTTGAACTCCCCGACAGGACCCAATTTTCCTACGAGCAGTACTTC,CSVELPDRTQFSYEQYF,.,TRBV29-1,.,TRBJ2-7
TGTGCCAGTAGTACACCGGGATTCAACGGCTACACCTTC,CASSTPGFNGYTF,.,TRBV19,.,TRBJ1-2
TGTGCCAGCAGCTTAGGGCTCGGGGAGGTTTCGGAGACCCAGTACTTC,CASSLGLGEVSETQYF,.,TRBV7-2,.,TRBJ2-5
TGTGCCAGCAGCTTCTTCGACAGACGCCCGCTTACCTCTGGAAACACCATATATTTT,CASSFFDRRPLTSGNTIYF,once,TRBV5-4,.,TRBJ1-3
TGTGCCAGCTCACCCCTCCCGGGGGGCTACACCTTC,CASSPLPGGYTF,.,TRBV18,.,TRBJ1-2
TGTGCCAGCAGCTCGGACAGGGGTTTAACAGATACGCAGTATTTT,CASSSDRGLTDTQYF,.,TRBV7-3,TRBD1,TRBJ2-3
TGCGCCAGCAGCTCTCTAGCGGGGGGCAGCGGTGAGCAGTTCTTC,CASSSLAGGSGEQFF,.,TRBV5-1,TRBD2,TRBJ2-1
TGCGCCAGCAGTGTCGGGACAGGGGGTCAGCCCCAGCATTTT,CASSVGTGGQPQHF,.,TRBV10-1,TRBD1,TRBJ1-5
TGTGCCAGCAGTGCTTCCTACTCCTACGAGCAGTACTTC,CASSASYSYEQYF,.,TRBV6-1,.,TRBJ2-7
TGTGCCAGCAGTAGTCCCCCGGCTAACTATGGCTACACCTTC,CASSSPPANYGYTF,.,TRBV28,.,TRBJ1-2
TGTGCCAGCAGCTTTAGCGGGGGGGGGTACAATGAGCAGTTCTTC,CASSFSGGGYNEQFF,.,TRBV7-2,TRBD2,TRBJ2-1
TGTGCCAGTATTCAGGGCCTCAACACTGAAGCTTTCTTT,CASIQGLNTEAFF,.,TRBV28,.,TRBJ1-1
TGTGCCAGTAGTATTGTTTTTACGCGGGGGATTACCTACGAGCAGTACTTC,CASSIVFTRGITYEQYF,.,TRBV19,TRBD2,TRBJ2-7
TGTGCCAGCAGCGTGACAGGCGTCTCTGGAAACACCATATATTTT,CASSVTGVSGNTIYF,few,TRBV9,.,TRBJ1-3
TGTGCCAGCAGCCGGACAGGGGAAAATTCACCCCTCCACTTT,CASSRTGENSPLHF,.,TRBV28,TRBD1,TRBJ1-6
TGTGCCAGCAGCTCCGACCGTCATCCGGGGGGTTGGTCCTACGAGCAGTACTTC,CASSSDRHPGGWSYEQYF,.,TRBV11-2,TRBD2,TRBJ2-7
TGTGCCAGCAGAGAAGCGGGAGAGTGGACCGGGGAGCTGTTTTTT,CASREAGEWTGELFF,.,TRBV5-6,TRBD2,TRBJ2-2
TGTGCCTGGAGTACTGCAGGATATAATTCACCCCTCCACTTT,CAWSTAGYNSPLHF,.,TRBV30,.,TRBJ1-6
TGCGCCAGCAGCTTACAGGGGGCATCCGGGGAGCTGTTTTTT,CASSLQGASGELFF,few,TRBV5-1,TRBD1,TRBJ2-2
TGCGCCAGCAGGGCCGGACACCCGAACTCCTACGAGCAGTACTTC,CASRAGHPNSYEQYF,.,TRBV5-1,.,TRBJ2-7
TGCGCCAGCAGCTTAGTCCAGGGGAGCACTGAAGCTTTCTTT,CASSLVQGSTEAFF,.,TRBV5-1,.,TRBJ1-1
TGTGCCAGCAGTGCGCAGGGGCAGGGAGCCACCGGGGAGCTGTTTTTT,CASSAQGQGATGELFF,.,TRBV2,.,TRBJ2-2
TGCGCCAGCAGCCCCCTGGGGGGGACCTTGGCCTACGAGCAGTACTTC,CASSPLGGTLAYEQYF,.,TRBV5-1,TRBD2,TRBJ2-7
TGTGCTAGCAGCTTAAACGGGGGAGCGTTTAATGAGCAGTTCTTC,CASSLNGGAFNEQFF,.,TRBV7-7,.,TRBJ2-1
TGTGCCAGCAGCGTAACCCCCGGGGGTTCTGAAGCTTTCTTT,CASSVTPGGSEAFF,.,TRBV9,.,TRBJ1-1